This T cell receptor beta chain was observed in a study of read filtering for tumor transcriptome and immune sequencing. Study-wide background: The cohort had some 16 men and approximately 13 women aged about 47 to 80, mean around 66 years. TCR-mapped reads were about 3.5 to 10.27 million with IR-seq versus about 75 to 1,400 with RNA-seq.

Sampling of bone marrow took place during active disease in every patient. This clonotype was observed many times. Molecular barcoded adaptors covering alpha/delta and beta/gamma chains were used on roughly 370 ng RNA. Each CDR3 protein is one row after TCRdb ran MiXCR on the reads. This table holds 75,000 to 95,000 distinct CDR3 sequences, approximately 21% found once. Trimming at V came to 7 bases and at J to 7 bases, leaving 11 bases not matched to a gene. CDR1 is MDHEN and CDR2 is SYDVKM in the germline V gene. This CDR3 has 14 amino acids. The clonotype originates from a donor at least 40 years old with multiple myeloma. The chain joins TRBV28 to TRBJ1-1; 8 nucleotides agree with TRBD1. Material: a population of CD138-negative cells sorted from bone marrow. CDR3 region: CASNEPGGEVEAFF. CDR3 coding DNA: TGTGCCAGCAACGAGCCAGGGGGCGAGGTTGAAGCTTTCTTT.